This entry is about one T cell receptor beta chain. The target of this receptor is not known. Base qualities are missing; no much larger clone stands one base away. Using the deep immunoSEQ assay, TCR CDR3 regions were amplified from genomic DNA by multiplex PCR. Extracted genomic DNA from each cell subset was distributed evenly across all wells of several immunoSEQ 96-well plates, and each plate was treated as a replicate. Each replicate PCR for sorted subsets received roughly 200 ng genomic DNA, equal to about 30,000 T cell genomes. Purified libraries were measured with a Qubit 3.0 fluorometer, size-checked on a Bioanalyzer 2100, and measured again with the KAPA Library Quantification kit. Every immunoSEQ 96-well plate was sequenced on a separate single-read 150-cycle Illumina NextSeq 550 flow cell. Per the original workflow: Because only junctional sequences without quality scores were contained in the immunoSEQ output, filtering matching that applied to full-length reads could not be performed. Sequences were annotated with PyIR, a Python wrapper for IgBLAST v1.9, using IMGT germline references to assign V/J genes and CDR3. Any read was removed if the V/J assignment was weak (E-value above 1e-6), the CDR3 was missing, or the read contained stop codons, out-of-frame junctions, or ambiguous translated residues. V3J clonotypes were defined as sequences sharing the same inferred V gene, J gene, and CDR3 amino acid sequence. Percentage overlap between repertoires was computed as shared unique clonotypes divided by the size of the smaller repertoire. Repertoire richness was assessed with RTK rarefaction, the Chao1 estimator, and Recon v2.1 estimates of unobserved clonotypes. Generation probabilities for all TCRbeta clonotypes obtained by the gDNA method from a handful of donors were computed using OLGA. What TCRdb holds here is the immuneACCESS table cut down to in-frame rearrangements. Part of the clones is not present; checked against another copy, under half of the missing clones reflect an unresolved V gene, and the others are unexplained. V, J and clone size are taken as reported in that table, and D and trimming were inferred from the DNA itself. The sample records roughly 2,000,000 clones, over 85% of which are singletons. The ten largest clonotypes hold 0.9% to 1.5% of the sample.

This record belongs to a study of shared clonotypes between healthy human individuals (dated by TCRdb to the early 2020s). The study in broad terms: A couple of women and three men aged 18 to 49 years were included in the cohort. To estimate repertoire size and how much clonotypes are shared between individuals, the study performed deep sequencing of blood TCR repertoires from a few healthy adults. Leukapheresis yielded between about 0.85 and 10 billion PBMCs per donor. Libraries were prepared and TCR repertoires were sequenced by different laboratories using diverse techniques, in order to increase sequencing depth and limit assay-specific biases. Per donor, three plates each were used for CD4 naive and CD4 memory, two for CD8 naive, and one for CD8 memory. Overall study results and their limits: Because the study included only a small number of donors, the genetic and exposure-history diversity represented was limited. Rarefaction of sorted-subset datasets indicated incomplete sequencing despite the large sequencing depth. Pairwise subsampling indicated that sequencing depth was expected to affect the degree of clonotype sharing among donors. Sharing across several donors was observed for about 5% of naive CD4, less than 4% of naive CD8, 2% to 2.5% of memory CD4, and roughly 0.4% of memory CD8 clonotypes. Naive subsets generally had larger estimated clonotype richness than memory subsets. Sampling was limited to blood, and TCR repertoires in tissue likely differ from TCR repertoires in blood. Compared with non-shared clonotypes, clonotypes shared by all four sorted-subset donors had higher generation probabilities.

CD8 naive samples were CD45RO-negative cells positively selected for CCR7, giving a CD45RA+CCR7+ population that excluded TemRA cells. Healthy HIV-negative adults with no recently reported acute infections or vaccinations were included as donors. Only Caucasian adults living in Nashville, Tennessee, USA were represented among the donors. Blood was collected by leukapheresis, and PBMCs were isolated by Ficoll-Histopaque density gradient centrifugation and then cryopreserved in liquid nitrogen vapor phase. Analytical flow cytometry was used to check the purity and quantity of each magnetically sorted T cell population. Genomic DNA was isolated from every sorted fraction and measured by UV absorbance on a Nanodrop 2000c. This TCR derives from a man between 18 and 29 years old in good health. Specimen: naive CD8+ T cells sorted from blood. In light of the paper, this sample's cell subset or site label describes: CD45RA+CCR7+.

The CDR3 reads CASSQLGGEQYF. DNA sequence: TGTGCCAGCAGCCAACTGGGTGGCGAGCAGTACTTC. The chain is encoded by TRBV14 joined to TRBJ2-7; the D gene assignment is ambiguous. V is shortened by 2 bases, J by 6 bases, and the region joining them spans 8 bases. CDR1 and CDR2, looked up from the germline V gene, are SGHDN and FVKESK. The CDR3 starts with the cysteine, ends with the phenylalanine, and has 12 residues. Only the CDR3 region is kept as DNA, spanning 36 bases read in frame from base 1.